This TCR beta chain originates from a study of T cell responses to AZD1222 COVID-19 vaccine. Study-wide results and limits: Repertoire sampling occurred only after the peak T cell response.

Comment on this clone: The antigen is not known.

CDR1 is SGHAT and CDR2 is FQNNGV in the germline V gene. The CDR3 covers 15 residues. V was pared by 2 bases and J by 2 bases, with 7 bases between. TCRdb's copy holds only in-frame clones and misses some; the assay was immunoSEQ multiplex PCR. This sample has some 78,000 clones; around 82% occur once, and the top ten carry under 1.5%. The rearrangement uses TRBV11-2 and TRBJ2-6; weak D call: TRBD1 (5 bases). Sequenced material: peripheral blood, taken 28 days after the second AZD1222 dose. The receptor was derived from an adult who received the AZD1222 COVID-19 vaccine. The CDR3 protein is CASSLRGAGANVLTF. The CDR3 DNA reads TGTGCCAGCAGCTTAAGGGGCGCTGGGGCCAACGTCCTGACTTTC.